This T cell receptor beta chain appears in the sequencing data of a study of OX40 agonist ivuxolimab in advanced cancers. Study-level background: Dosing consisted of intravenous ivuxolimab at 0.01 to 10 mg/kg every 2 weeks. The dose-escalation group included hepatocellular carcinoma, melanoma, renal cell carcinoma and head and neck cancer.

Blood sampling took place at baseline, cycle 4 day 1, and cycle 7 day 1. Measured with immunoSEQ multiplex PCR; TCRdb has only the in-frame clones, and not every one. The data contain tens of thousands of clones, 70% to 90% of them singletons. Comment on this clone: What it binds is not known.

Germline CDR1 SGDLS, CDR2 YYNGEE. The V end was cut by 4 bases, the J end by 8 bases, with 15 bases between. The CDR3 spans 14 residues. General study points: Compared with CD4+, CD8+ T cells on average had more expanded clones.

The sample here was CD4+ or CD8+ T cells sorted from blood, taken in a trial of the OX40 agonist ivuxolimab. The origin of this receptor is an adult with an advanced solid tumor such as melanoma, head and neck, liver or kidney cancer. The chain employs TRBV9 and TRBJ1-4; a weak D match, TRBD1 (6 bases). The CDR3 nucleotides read TGTGCCAGCAGCCCGGGGGCCCGGGGGGAAAAACTGTTTTTT. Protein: CASSPGARGEKLFF.